A selection of T cell receptor beta chains follows, all from one sample in a study of blood T cell repertoires in COVID-19. Only in-frame clones appear in the TCRdb table, and some are missing; sequencing was by immunoSEQ multiplex PCR. The sample includes nearly 55,000 clones, over 70% of them seen just once. Sequenced input: peripheral blood. The receptor source for this set is a human donor with active or convalescent COVID-19. The donor label of this sample is uncertain. CDR3s include the opening cysteine and the closing phenylalanine or tryptophan. A D gene is named only where the DNA matches it firmly. Clone size is stated in some rows and not others, as once, few, many or a class when expanded.

abundance: -
j_gene: TRBJ2-1
d_gene: TRBD2
v_gene: TRBV9
CDR3aa: CASSFSGSSYNEQFF
CDR3nt: TGTGCCAGCAGCTTCAGCGGGAGCTCCTACAATGAGCAGTTCTTC

abundance: -
j_gene: TRBJ2-3
d_gene: -
v_gene: TRBV12-5
CDR3aa: CASGLVQVPRQYF
CDR3nt: TGTGCTAGTGGTTTGGTACAGGTCCCAAGGCAGTATTTT

abundance: -
j_gene: TRBJ2-1
d_gene: -
v_gene: TRBV7-8
CDR3aa: CASSLANRDFISHEQFF
CDR3nt: TGTGCCAGCAGCTTAGCCAACCGGGACTTCATATCCCATGAGCAGTTCTTC

abundance: -
j_gene: TRBJ2-1
d_gene: -
v_gene: TRBV5-1
CDR3aa: CASSELRANEQFF
CDR3nt: TGCGCCAGCAGCGAACTCAGGGCCAATGAGCAGTTCTTC

abundance: -
j_gene: TRBJ1-5
d_gene: -
v_gene: TRBV18
CDR3aa: CASSPLAGRDNQPQHF
CDR3nt: TGTGCCAGCTCACCCCTCGCTGGCAGGGATAATCAGCCCCAGCATTTT

abundance: -
j_gene: TRBJ2-3
d_gene: TRBD2
v_gene: TRBV6-1
CDR3aa: CASSELAGADTQYF
CDR3nt: TGTGCCAGCAGTGAACTAGCGGGAGCAGATACGCAGTATTTT

abundance: -
j_gene: TRBJ1-5
d_gene: -
v_gene: TRBV6-2/TRBV6-3
CDR3aa: CASSYRGGQHF
CDR3nt: TGTGCCAGCAGTTATCGAGGAGGACAGCATTTT

abundance: -
j_gene: TRBJ2-1
d_gene: -
v_gene: TRBV15
CDR3aa: CATSRAGGKLGEQFF
CDR3nt: TGTGCCACCAGCAGAGCGGGCGGGAAATTAGGAGAGCAGTTCTTC

abundance: -
j_gene: TRBJ2-5
d_gene: TRBD1
v_gene: TRBV5-1
CDR3aa: CASSLGTGVKTQYF
CDR3nt: TGCGCCAGCAGCTTAGGGACAGGGGTGAAGACCCAGTACTTC

abundance: -
j_gene: TRBJ1-3
d_gene: -
v_gene: TRBV19
CDR3aa: CASTPTEGYGNTIYF
CDR3nt: TGTGCCAGTACCCCAACCGAGGGATACGGAAACACCATATATTTT

abundance: once
j_gene: TRBJ2-2
d_gene: TRBD2
v_gene: TRBV9
CDR3aa: CASSVGTSGTGELFF
CDR3nt: TGTGCCAGCAGCGTAGGGACTAGCGGCACCGGGGAGCTGTTTTTT

abundance: -
j_gene: TRBJ1-1
d_gene: -
v_gene: TRBV19
CDR3aa: CASSIGSTDLSTEAFF
CDR3nt: TGTGCCAGTAGTATCGGCAGTACGGACTTGTCCACTGAAGCTTTCTTT

abundance: -
j_gene: TRBJ2-7
d_gene: TRBD1
v_gene: TRBV6-1
CDR3aa: CASSEDGQGVVYEQYF
CDR3nt: TGTGCCAGCAGTGAAGATGGACAGGGGGTGGTCTACGAGCAGTACTTC

abundance: -
j_gene: TRBJ2-1
d_gene: -
v_gene: TRBV9
CDR3aa: CASSFLGNEQFF
CDR3nt: TGTGCCAGCTCCTTCCTCGGGAATGAGCAGTTCTTC

abundance: -
j_gene: TRBJ2-3
d_gene: -
v_gene: TRBV5-1
CDR3aa: CASLRTNSADTQYF
CDR3nt: TGCGCCAGTTTGAGGACTAATAGTGCAGATACGCAGTATTTT

abundance: -
j_gene: TRBJ1-4
d_gene: -
v_gene: TRBV28
CDR3aa: CASSPRRGNEKLFF
CDR3nt: TGTGCCAGCAGCCCGCGTCGAGGTAATGAAAAACTGTTTTTT

abundance: -
j_gene: TRBJ2-7
d_gene: TRBD1
v_gene: TRBV28
CDR3aa: CASGGQGVVSYEQYF
CDR3nt: TGTGCCAGCGGCGGACAGGGGGTGGTTTCCTACGAGCAGTACTTC

abundance: -
j_gene: TRBJ2-1
d_gene: TRBD2
v_gene: TRBV6-4
CDR3aa: CASSPLGAGAYNEQFF
CDR3nt: TGTGCCAGCAGTCCGCTAGGAGCGGGAGCCTACAATGAGCAGTTCTTC

abundance: -
j_gene: TRBJ2-2
d_gene: TRBD1
v_gene: TRBV7-3
CDR3aa: CASSKQGATGELFF
CDR3nt: TGTGCCAGCAGCAAACAGGGGGCCACCGGGGAGCTGTTTTTT

abundance: -
j_gene: TRBJ2-5
d_gene: TRBD1
v_gene: TRBV19
CDR3aa: CASKGQGKETQYF
CDR3nt: TGTGCCAGTAAGGGACAGGGCAAAGAGACCCAGTACTTC

abundance: -
j_gene: TRBJ2-5
d_gene: TRBD2
v_gene: TRBV14
CDR3aa: CASSHFGAGLATGGGETQYF
CDR3nt: TGTGCCAGCAGCCATTTTGGGGCAGGACTAGCGACTGGAGGAGGGGAGACCCAGTACTTC

abundance: once
j_gene: TRBJ2-3
d_gene: TRBD2
v_gene: TRBV5-4
CDR3aa: CASSLARGLAGGADTQYF
CDR3nt: TGTGCCAGCAGCTTGGCCCGAGGGCTAGCGGGAGGGGCAGATACGCAGTATTTT

abundance: once
j_gene: TRBJ1-3
d_gene: -
v_gene: TRBV5-1
CDR3aa: CASSGEDTLSGNTIYF
CDR3nt: TGCGCCAGCAGCGGGGAGGACACTCTCTCTGGAAACACCATATATTTT

abundance: -
j_gene: TRBJ1-5
d_gene: TRBD1
v_gene: TRBV19
CDR3aa: CASSRQGGQPQHF
CDR3nt: TGTGCCAGTAGTAGGCAGGGGGGCCAGCCCCAGCATTTT

abundance: -
j_gene: TRBJ2-7
d_gene: TRBD2
v_gene: TRBV19
CDR3aa: CASSFSGSIPGQYF
CDR3nt: TGTGCCAGTAGTTTTAGCGGGAGTATCCCCGGGCAGTACTTC

abundance: -
j_gene: TRBJ2-1
d_gene: -
v_gene: TRBV19
CDR3aa: CASSIGPGSYNEQFF
CDR3nt: TGTGCCAGTAGTATAGGTCCCGGCTCCTACAATGAGCAGTTCTTC

abundance: -
j_gene: TRBJ2-7
d_gene: -
v_gene: TRBV2
CDR3aa: CASKRAYYEQYF
CDR3nt: TGTGCCAGCAAGCGGGCCTACTACGAGCAGTACTTC

abundance: -
j_gene: TRBJ2-1
d_gene: -
v_gene: TRBV12-3/TRBV12-4
CDR3aa: CASGGTENNEQFF
CDR3nt: TGTGCCAGCGGCGGGACCGAAAACAATGAGCAGTTCTTC

abundance: -
j_gene: TRBJ1-1
d_gene: -
v_gene: TRBV3-1/TRBV3-2
CDR3aa: CASSQDSRPKNTEAFF
CDR3nt: TGTGCCAGCAGCCAAGATTCCAGGCCAAAGAACACTGAAGCTTTCTTT

abundance: -
j_gene: TRBJ2-1
d_gene: TRBD2
v_gene: TRBV5-8
CDR3aa: CASSLGTSGRPSYNEQFF
CDR3nt: TGTGCCAGCAGCTTGGGGACTAGCGGGAGGCCCAGTTATAATGAGCAGTTCTTC

abundance: -
j_gene: TRBJ2-7
d_gene: TRBD1
v_gene: TRBV29-1
CDR3aa: CSVGDRGKTGHEQYF
CDR3nt: TGCAGCGTTGGGGACAGGGGGAAAACTGGGCACGAGCAGTACTTC

abundance: few
j_gene: TRBJ2-3
d_gene: TRBD2
v_gene: TRBV24-1
CDR3aa: CATSDLLAGGPIGNTDTQYF
CDR3nt: TGTGCCACCAGTGATTTACTAGCGGGAGGCCCGATTGGAAACACAGATACGCAGTATTTT

abundance: -
j_gene: TRBJ1-2
d_gene: -
v_gene: TRBV4-3
CDR3aa: CASSQSSLYGYTF
CDR3nt: TGCGCCAGCAGCCAATCCTCTTTATATGGCTACACCTTC

abundance: few
j_gene: TRBJ1-6
d_gene: TRBD1
v_gene: TRBV20-1
CDR3aa: CSASRQGNNSPLHF
CDR3nt: TGCAGTGCTAGTAGACAGGGCAATAATTCACCCCTCCACTTT

abundance: once
j_gene: TRBJ1-1
d_gene: -
v_gene: TRBV19
CDR3aa: CASSIDRGTEAFF
CDR3nt: TGTGCCAGTAGTATAGACCGAGGCACTGAAGCTTTCTTT

abundance: -
j_gene: TRBJ2-3
d_gene: TRBD2
v_gene: TRBV4-2
CDR3aa: CASSQDELAWDTQYF
CDR3nt: TGTGCCAGCAGCCAAGATGAACTAGCGTGGGATACGCAGTATTTT

abundance: -
j_gene: TRBJ1-1
d_gene: -
v_gene: TRBV29-1
CDR3aa: CSVEDREHGGAFF
CDR3nt: TGCAGCGTTGAAGATCGGGAGCACGGCGGAGCTTTCTTT

abundance: -
j_gene: TRBJ2-7
d_gene: -
v_gene: TRBV19
CDR3aa: CASMGSGFYEQYF
CDR3nt: TGTGCCAGTATGGGGTCAGGGTTCTACGAGCAGTACTTC

abundance: -
j_gene: TRBJ2-7
d_gene: -
v_gene: TRBV5-4
CDR3aa: CASSFKTSYEQYF
CDR3nt: TGTGCCAGCAGCTTTAAGACTAGCTACGAGCAGTACTTC